Presented here are 25 T cell receptor beta chains from one specimen sequenced in a study of blood T cell repertoires in COVID-19. The repertoire was sequenced with immunoSEQ multiplex PCR; TCRdb's copy has only in-frame clones and lacks some. The sample records a few hundred thousand clones, approximately 81% being singletons. The sequenced sample consisted of peripheral blood. These receptors all come from a woman of 80 years or more with COVID-19, enrolled during active disease.

On this clone itself: At one of its ends the junction is not consistent with the germline gene, which may arise from a read error. The rearrangement joins TRBV7-8 to TRBJ1-6, with D possibly matching TRBD1 (6 bases). The CDR3 has 15 amino acids. Germline V gene lookup returns CDR1 SGHVS and CDR2 FQNEAQ. DNA for the CDR3: TGTGCCAGCAGCCCGTCGACAGGAAGGAATTCACTCCTCCACTTT. Protein: CASSPSTGRNSLLHF.

This chain links TRBV7-9 with TRBJ2-7; perhaps TRBD2 as D (5 bases). The CDR3 runs 13 residues. V was pared by 11 bases and J by 5 bases, with 19 bases between. CDR1 and CDR2 from the germline V gene are SEHNR and FQNEAQ (reference sequence). The chain's CDR3 is CAVERKDSNEQYF. DNA for the CDR3: TGTGCCGTCGAGAGAAAGGACTCAAACGAGCAGTACTTC.

This chain joins TRBV5-4 and TRBJ2-3, with 10 nucleotides matching TRBD2. CDR1 and CDR2 from the germline V gene are SGHNT and YYREEE (reference sequence). V shed 2 bases, J shed 4 bases, and the junction held 7 bases outside the gene matches. The CDR3 contains 16 residues. The CDR3, as DNA: TGTGCCAGCAGCTTTGCTAGCGGGAGCCCCGCAGATACGCAGTATTTT. It specifies CASSFASGSPADTQYF.

The gene calls are TRBV6-6 and TRBJ1-6, with TRBD1 as a possible D gene (5 bases). Trimming took 1 base from V and 8 from J, leaving 12 bases between them. There are 15 residues in the CDR3. Germline V gene lookup returns CDR1 MNHNY and CDR2 SVGAGI (reference sequence). CDR3 loop: CASSYFSFRDSPLHF. In DNA form, the CDR3 reads TGTGCCAGCAGTTACTTTTCCTTCAGGGATTCACCCCTCCACTTT.

This chain joins TRBV28 and TRBJ1-5; D is possibly TRBD1 (5 bases). There are 15 residues in the CDR3. The germline CDR1 and CDR2 sequences are MDHEN and SYDVKM. V lost 6 bases and J 1 base, leaving 13 bases between the germline ends. The CDR3 region is CASSSTGRSNQPQHF. In DNA form, the CDR3 reads TGTGCCAGCAGCTCCACAGGACGGAGCAATCAGCCCCAGCATTTT.

The V call is TRBV6-5, the J call TRBJ2-5; the match to TRBD2 covers 7 bases. The CDR3 spans 14 residues. Trimming at V came to 7 bases and at J to 2 bases, leaving 7 bases not matched to a gene. Germline CDR1 MNHEY, CDR2 SVGAGI. The CDR3 is CASKGPGGQETQYF. In DNA, the CDR3 is TGTGCCAGCAAAGGCCCGGGGGGACAAGAGACCCAGTACTTC.

The chain recombines TRBV7-2 with TRBJ2-3, with a weak D call TRBD1 (6 bases). V lost 8 bases, J lost 5 bases, and 17 bases lay in between. The length of the CDR3 is 14 residues. Germline CDR1 and CDR2: SGHTA and FQGNSA. This CDR3 reads CASYGAGVGDTQYF. CDR3 nucleotide sequence: TGTGCCAGCTACGGGGCAGGGGTGGGAGATACGCAGTATTTT.

The chain carries TRBV20-1 and TRBJ1-4; 7 bases match TRBD1. After removal of 6 bases from V and 8 bases from J, the junction contained 3 bases not matched to a gene. CDR3 length: 11 amino acids. Looked up from germline, CDR1 is DFQATT and CDR2 is SNEGSKA (reference sequence). The chain's CDR3 is CSAKDREKLFF. The CDR3 bases are TGCAGTGCCAAGGACAGGGAAAAACTGTTTTTT.

The chain uses TRBV30 and TRBJ1-1; 11 nucleotides match TRBD1. J was trimmed by 0 bases and V by 2 bases; bases with no gene match: 8. Germline CDR1 is GTSNPN and CDR2 is SVGIG (reference sequence). CDR3 size: 17 residues. CDR3 region: CAWSIWTGGRMNTEAFF. The CDR3 DNA follows: TGTGCCTGGAGTATCTGGACAGGGGGCAGGATGAACACTGAAGCTTTCTTT.

V is TRBV10-3 and J is TRBJ2-1; the D is unclear. From germline, CDR1 is ENHRY and CDR2 SYGVKD. Deletions cut 3 bases from V and 8 bases from J, with 5 bases between. The length of the CDR3 is 11 residues. The CDR3 spells CAISDSYEQFF. The CDR3 coding sequence is TGTGCCATCAGTGATTCTTATGAGCAGTTCTTC.

V and J are TRBV9 and TRBJ1-5, with 7 bases that match TRBD1. V lost 4 bases, J lost 3 bases, and 4 bases stayed unmatched. Germline CDR1 is SGDLS and CDR2 is YYNGEE. The CDR3 runs 14 residues. CDR3 in DNA: TGTGCCAGCAGCAACGGACAGGTCAATCAGCCCCAGCATTTT. Amino acids: CASSNGQVNQPQHF.

The chain has TRBV19 and TRBJ2-7, with a weak D call TRBD1 (6 bases). CDR1 LNHDA and CDR2 SQIVND come from the germline V gene (reference sequence). The V and J ends lost 5 bases and 0 bases respectively, with 11 bases between them. The length of the CDR3 is 14 residues. The CDR3 bases are TGTGCCAGTAGTCTCCGGGACAACTCCTACGAGCAGTACTTC. Translating it yields CASSLRDNSYEQYF. Together with reference TRBV19 and TRBJ2-7, the CDR3 gives the full variable domain: DGGITQSPKYLFRKEGQNVTLSCEQNLNHDAMYWYRQDPGQGLRLIYYSQIVNDFQKGDIAEGYSVSREKKESFPLTVTSAQKNPTAFYLCASSLRDNSYEQYFGPGTRLTVT.

This chain links TRBV10-3 with TRBJ2-7; TRBD1 matches 7 bases. Germline lookup yields CDR1 ENHRY and CDR2 SYGVKD. This CDR3 comprises 13 residues. The ends lost 10 bases at V and 8 bases at J; junction bases unmatched: 14. CDR3 sequence: CATHGTDSAKQYV. CDR3 coding DNA: TGTGCCACCCACGGGACAGACTCCGCCAAGCAGTACGTC.

The V call is TRBV7-9, the J call TRBJ2-2; 8 nucleotides agree with TRBD1. J was trimmed by 6 bases and V by 3 bases; bases with no gene match: 3. This CDR3 is built from 14 residues. CDR1 and CDR2 (germline): SEHNR, FQNEAQ (reference sequence). In DNA, the CDR3 is TGTGCCAGCAGCTTCCTACAGGGGGCCGGGGAGCTGTTTTTT. It specifies CASSFLQGAGELFF. Combining the CDR3 with reference TRBV7-9 and TRBJ2-2 gives the whole variable domain DTGVSQNPRHKITKRGQNVTFRCDPISEHNRLYWYRQTLGQGPEFLTYFQNEAQLEKSRLLSDRFSAERPKGSFSTLEIQRTEQGDSAMYLCASSFLQGAGELFFGEGSRLTVL.

The chain has TRBV5-6 and TRBJ2-7, with D perhaps matching TRBD2 (6 bases). Trimming removed 4 bases at V and 2 bases at J, with 16 bases between. This CDR3 comprises 15 residues. Per germline, CDR1 SGHDT and CDR2 YYEEEE. CDR3: CASSRSGRKTYEQYF. For the CDR3, the DNA is TGTGCCAGCAGCAGGAGCGGGCGGAAAACCTACGAGCAGTACTTC.

This sequence joins TRBV29-1 and TRBJ2-3, with 7 bases fitting TRBD1. CDR1 SQVTM and CDR2 ANQGSEA come from the germline V gene. V dropped 0 bases and J dropped 1; count of bases not matched to a gene: 4. The CDR3 is 15 amino acids. The CDR3 sequence is CSVEDKGQGTDTQYF. In nucleotides, the CDR3 is TGCAGCGTTGAAGATAAAGGACAGGGCACAGATACGCAGTATTTT.

The genes are TRBV7-9 and TRBJ1-1, with D unclear. CDR1 is SEHNR and CDR2 is FQNEAQ in the germline V gene (reference sequence). V shed 1 base and J shed 4 bases, with 4 bases lying between them. The CDR3 has 12 amino acids. Written as DNA, the CDR3 is TGTGCCAGCAGCTTAGACTTCACTGAAGCTTTCTTT. As protein: CASSLDFTEAFF.

The V gene is TRBV11-1, the J gene TRBJ2-7, with 8 bases lining up with TRBD1. Germline V gene data show CDR1 as SGHAT and CDR2 as FQDESV (reference sequence). The CDR3 extends over 14 amino acids. After removal of 5 bases from V and 1 base from J, the junction contained 4 bases not matched to a gene. The CDR3 nucleotides are TGTGCCAGCAGCCATCGGGACAGGTCCTACGAGCAGTACTTC. Its protein product is CASSHRDRSYEQYF.

This chain joins TRBV11-2 and TRBJ1-1; 7 positions agree with TRBD1. The CDR3 is made up of 15 amino acids. Germline lookup yields CDR1 SGHAT and CDR2 FQNNGV. V lost 3 bases to trimming and J lost 3 bases; unmatched junction nucleotides: 7. CDR3 region: CASSFRQGPDTEAFF. CDR3 coding DNA: TGTGCCAGCAGCTTCCGACAGGGCCCGGACACTGAAGCTTTCTTT.

The rearrangement uses TRBV6-2 or TRBV6-3 and TRBJ2-3; D remains unclear. Germline V gives CDR1 MNHEY, CDR2 SVGEGT. Trimming removed 3 bases from V and 6 bases from J, with 13 bases in between. CDR3 length: 14 residues. In DNA form, the CDR3 reads TGTGCCAGCAGTTATACTTCACTCTCTGATACGCAGTATTTT. It codes for CASSYTSLSDTQYF.

CDR3 loop: CASTPTGGYGYTF. Written as DNA, the CDR3 is TGTGCCAGCACTCCGACGGGTGGGTATGGCTACACCTTC. The chain combines TRBV12-3 or TRBV12-4 with TRBJ1-2; D is undetermined. This CDR3 contains 13 residues. The V gene lost 7 bases and the J gene lost 5 bases, with 14 bases spanning the gap.

The V and J genes are TRBV19 and TRBJ1-2; 7 bases match TRBD1. J gave up 4 bases and V 6 bases, and 8 bases lay outside the gene matches. Germline-derived CDR1 and CDR2 are LNHDA and SQIVND (reference sequence). The CDR3 is made up of 14 amino acids. This CDR3 reads CASRNRGDSYGYTF. The CDR3 DNA is TGTGCCAGTAGGAACAGGGGTGATTCCTATGGCTACACCTTC.

The rearrangement joins TRBV2 to TRBJ1-2, with D maybe TRBD1 (5 bases). This CDR3 is 11 amino acids long. In germline, CDR1 is SNHLY, CDR2 FYNNEI. V lost 1 base to trimming and J lost 14 bases, with 11 bases between them. Written as DNA, the CDR3 is TGTGCCAGCAGTGAAGGGCCAGGGATGACCTTC. It codes for CASSEGPGMTF.

This chain joins TRBV2 and TRBJ1-2; TRBD1 aligns across 10 bases. Germline assignment: CDR1 SNHLY and CDR2 FYNNEI. This CDR3 has 15 amino acids. The junction had 5 bases not matched to a gene; V was cut back by 2 bases and J by 5 bases. CDR3 coding DNA: TGTGCCAGCAGTGAAAGGGACAGGGGAGGGTATGGCTACACCTTC. Amino acids: CASSERDRGGYGYTF.

The genes are TRBV3-1 (or the pseudogene TRBV3-2) and TRBJ2-7; 7 bases line up with TRBD2. After removal of 4 bases from V and 1 base from J, the junction contained 10 bases not matched to a gene. In germline, CDR1 is LGHDT, CDR2 YNNKEL (reference sequence). CDR3 size: 16 residues. In nucleotides, the CDR3 is TGTGCCAGCAGCCTTATGGGGGAGGGTGGTTCCTACGAGCAGTACTTC. Translation gives CASSLMGEGGSYEQYF.